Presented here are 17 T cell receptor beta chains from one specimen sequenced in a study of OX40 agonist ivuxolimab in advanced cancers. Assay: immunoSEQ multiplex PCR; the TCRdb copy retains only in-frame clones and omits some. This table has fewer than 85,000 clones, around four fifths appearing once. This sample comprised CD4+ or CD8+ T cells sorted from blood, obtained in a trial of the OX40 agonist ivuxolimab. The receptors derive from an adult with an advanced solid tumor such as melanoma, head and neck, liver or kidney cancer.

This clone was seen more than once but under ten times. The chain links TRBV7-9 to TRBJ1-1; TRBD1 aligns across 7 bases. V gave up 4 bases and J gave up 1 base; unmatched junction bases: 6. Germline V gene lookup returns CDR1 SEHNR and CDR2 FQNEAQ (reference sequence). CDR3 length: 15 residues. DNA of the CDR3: TGTGCCAGCAGCTCGACCAGACAGGGGAACACTGAAGCTTTCTTT. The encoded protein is CASSSTRQGNTEAFF.

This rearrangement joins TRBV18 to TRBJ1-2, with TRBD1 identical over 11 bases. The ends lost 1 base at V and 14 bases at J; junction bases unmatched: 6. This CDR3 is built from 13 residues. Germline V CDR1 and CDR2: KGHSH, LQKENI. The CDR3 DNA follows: TGTGCCAGCTCACCACAAGGACAGGGGGCGCGGACCTTC. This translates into CASSPQGQGARTF.

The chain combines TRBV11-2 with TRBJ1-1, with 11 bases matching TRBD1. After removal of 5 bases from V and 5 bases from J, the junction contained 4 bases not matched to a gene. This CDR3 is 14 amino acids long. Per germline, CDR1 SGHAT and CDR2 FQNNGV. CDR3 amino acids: CASSDRDRGTEAFF. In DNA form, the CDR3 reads TGTGCCAGCAGCGACCGGGACAGGGGGACTGAAGCTTTCTTT.

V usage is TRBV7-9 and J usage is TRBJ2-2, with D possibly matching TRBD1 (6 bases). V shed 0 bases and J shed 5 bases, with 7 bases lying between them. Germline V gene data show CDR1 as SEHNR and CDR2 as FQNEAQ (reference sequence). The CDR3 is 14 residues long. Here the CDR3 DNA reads TGTGCCAGCAGCTTAGCCGGGACAACCGGGGAGCTGTTTTTT. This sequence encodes CASSLAGTTGELFF.

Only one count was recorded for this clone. The CDR3 spells CAWFRGGYNEQFF. The CDR3 nucleotides read TGTGCCTGGTTTAGGGGAGGATACAATGAGCAGTTCTTC. The chain employs TRBV30 and TRBJ2-1; TRBD2 might be the D (6 bases). The CDR3 is 13 residues long. Germline lookup yields CDR1 GTSNPN and CDR2 SVGIG (reference sequence). Trimming cost V 5 bases and J 4 bases, with 12 bases left between them.

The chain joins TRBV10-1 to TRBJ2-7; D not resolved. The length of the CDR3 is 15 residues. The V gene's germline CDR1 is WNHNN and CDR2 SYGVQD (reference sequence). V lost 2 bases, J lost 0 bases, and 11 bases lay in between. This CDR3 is CASSEECGFSYEQYF. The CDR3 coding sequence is TGCGCCAGCAGTGAGGAGTGCGGTTTCTCCTACGAGCAGTACTTC.

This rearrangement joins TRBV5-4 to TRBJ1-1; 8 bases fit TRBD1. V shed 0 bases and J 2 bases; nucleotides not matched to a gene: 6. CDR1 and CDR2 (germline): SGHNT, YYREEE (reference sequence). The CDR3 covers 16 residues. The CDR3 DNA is TGTGCCAGCAGCTTGGGTAGGGACAGGATTAACACTGAAGCTTTCTTT. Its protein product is CASSLGRDRINTEAFF. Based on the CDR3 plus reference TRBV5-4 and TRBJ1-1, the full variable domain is ETGVTQSPTHLIKTRGQQVTLRCSSQSGHNTVSWYQQALGQGPQFIFQYYREEENGRGNFPPRFSGLQFPNYSSELNVNALELDDSALYLCASSLGRDRINTEAFFGQGTRLTVV.

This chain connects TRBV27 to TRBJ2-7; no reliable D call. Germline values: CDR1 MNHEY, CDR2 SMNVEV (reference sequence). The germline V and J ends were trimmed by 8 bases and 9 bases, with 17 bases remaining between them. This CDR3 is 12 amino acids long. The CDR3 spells CASASTFWRQYF. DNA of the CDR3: TGTGCCAGCGCGTCGACATTCTGGAGGCAGTACTTC.

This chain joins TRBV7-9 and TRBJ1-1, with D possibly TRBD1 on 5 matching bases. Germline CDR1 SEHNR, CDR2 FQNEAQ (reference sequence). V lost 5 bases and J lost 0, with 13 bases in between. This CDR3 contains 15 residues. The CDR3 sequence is CASSLRDGVNTEAFF. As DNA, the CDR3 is TGTGCCAGCAGCCTCAGGGACGGGGTGAACACTGAAGCTTTCTTT.

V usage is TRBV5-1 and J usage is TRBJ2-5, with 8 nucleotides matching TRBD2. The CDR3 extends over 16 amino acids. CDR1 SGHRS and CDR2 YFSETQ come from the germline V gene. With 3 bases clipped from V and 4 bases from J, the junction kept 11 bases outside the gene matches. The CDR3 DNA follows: TGCGCCAGCAGCTGGACGGGGGGGACTAGTAGAGAGACCCAGTACTTC. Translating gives CASSWTGGTSRETQYF.

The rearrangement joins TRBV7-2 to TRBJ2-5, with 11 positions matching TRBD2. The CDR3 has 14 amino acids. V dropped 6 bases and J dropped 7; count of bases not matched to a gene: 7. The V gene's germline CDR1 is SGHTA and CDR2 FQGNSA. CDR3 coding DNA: TGTGCCAGCAGGTCACTAGCGGGGGTAGGGACCCAGTACTTC. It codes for CASRSLAGVGTQYF.

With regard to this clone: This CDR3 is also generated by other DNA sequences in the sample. This CDR3 is CASSRGYEQYF. The CDR3 DNA reads as TGTGCCAGCTCTAGGGGCTACGAGCAGTACTTC. V and J are TRBV5-6 and TRBJ2-7, with D perhaps TRBD1 (5 bases). Germline V lookup: CDR1 SGHDT, CDR2 YYEEEE. The CDR3 length is 11 residues. V lost 7 bases and J 3 bases, leaving 8 bases between the germline ends. Full variable domain (rest looked up from reference TRBV5-6 and TRBJ2-7): DAGVTQSPTHLIKTRGQQVTLRCSPKSGHDTVSWYQQALGQGPQFIFQYYEEEERQRGNFPDRFSGHQFPNYSSELNVNALLLGDSALYLCASSRGYEQYFGPGTRLTVT.

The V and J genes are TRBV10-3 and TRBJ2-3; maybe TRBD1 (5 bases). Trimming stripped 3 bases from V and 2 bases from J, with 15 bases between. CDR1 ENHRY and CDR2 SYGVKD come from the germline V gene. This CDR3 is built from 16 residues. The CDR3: CAISENSGGHTDTQYF. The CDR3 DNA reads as TGTGCCATCAGTGAAAATTCTGGCGGACACACAGATACGCAGTATTTT.

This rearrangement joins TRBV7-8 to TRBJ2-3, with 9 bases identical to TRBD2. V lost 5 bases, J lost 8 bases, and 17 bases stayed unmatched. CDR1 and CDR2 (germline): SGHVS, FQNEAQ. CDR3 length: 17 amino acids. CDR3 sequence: CASSPRVAGAASGTQYF. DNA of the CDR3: TGTGCCAGCAGCCCCCGGGTAGCGGGGGCTGCCTCGGGTACGCAGTATTTT.

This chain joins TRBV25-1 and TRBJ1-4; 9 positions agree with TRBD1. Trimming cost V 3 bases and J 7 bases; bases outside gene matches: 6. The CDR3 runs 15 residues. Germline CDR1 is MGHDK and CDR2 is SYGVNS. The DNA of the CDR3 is TGTGCCAGCAGTGATGACAGGGGGGTGAGTGAAAAACTGTTTTTT. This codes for CASSDDRGVSEKLFF.

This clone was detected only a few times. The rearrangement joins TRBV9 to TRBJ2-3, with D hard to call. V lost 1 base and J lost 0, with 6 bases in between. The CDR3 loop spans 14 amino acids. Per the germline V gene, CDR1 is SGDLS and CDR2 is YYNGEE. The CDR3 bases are TGTGCCAGCAGCGTAACGGATAGCACAGATACGCAGTATTTT. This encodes CASSVTDSTDTQYF.

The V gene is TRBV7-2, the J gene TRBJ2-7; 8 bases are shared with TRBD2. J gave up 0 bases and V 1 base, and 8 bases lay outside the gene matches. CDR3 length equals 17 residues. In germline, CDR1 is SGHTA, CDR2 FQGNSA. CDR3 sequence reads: CASSLGGTGTSSYEQYF. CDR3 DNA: TGTGCCAGCAGCTTAGGCGGGACCGGGACTAGCTCCTACGAGCAGTACTTC.